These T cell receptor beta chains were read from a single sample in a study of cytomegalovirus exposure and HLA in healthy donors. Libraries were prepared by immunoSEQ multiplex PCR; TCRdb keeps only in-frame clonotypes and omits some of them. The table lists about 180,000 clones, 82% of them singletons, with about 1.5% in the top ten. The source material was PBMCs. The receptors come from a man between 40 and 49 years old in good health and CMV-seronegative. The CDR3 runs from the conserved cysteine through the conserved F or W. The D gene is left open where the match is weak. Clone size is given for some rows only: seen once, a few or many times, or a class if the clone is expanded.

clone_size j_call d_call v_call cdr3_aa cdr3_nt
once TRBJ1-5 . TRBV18 CASSPPGQRSNQPQHF TGTGCCAGCTCACCACCCGGACAACGGAGCAATCAGCCCCAGCATTTT
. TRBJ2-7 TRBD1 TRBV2 CASRLRQGRVYEQYF TGTGCCAGCAGACTAAGACAGGGTCGGGTCTACGAGCAGTACTTC
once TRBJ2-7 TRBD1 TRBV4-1 CASSPRPTGFHEQYF TGCGCCAGCAGCCCCAGGCCGACAGGGTTCCACGAGCAGTACTTC
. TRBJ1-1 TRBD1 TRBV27 CASSTRDRVTEAFF TGTGCCAGCAGTACCCGGGACAGGGTCACTGAAGCTTTCTTT
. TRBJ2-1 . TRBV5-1 CASYSSASSYNEQFF TGCGCCAGCTACTCTAGCGCCAGCTCCTACAATGAGCAGTTCTTC
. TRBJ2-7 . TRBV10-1 CASSTIGTPFPPLDEQYF TGCGCCAGCAGCACCATCGGGACTCCCTTTCCTCCCCTTGACGAGCAGTACTTC
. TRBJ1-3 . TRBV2 CASIPESLGNTIYF TGTGCCAGCATCCCGGAGTCGTTGGGAAACACCATATATTTT
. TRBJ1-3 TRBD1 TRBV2 CASSRGTGGGNTIYF TGTGCCAGCAGTAGAGGGACAGGGGGAGGAAACACCATATATTTT
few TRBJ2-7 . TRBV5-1 CASSLGARSYEQYF TGCGCCAGCAGCTTGGGTGCCAGGTCCTACGAGCAGTACTTC
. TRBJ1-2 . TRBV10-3 CAISPNREYGYTF TGTGCCATCAGCCCCAACAGGGAATATGGCTACACCTTC
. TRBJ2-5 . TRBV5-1 CASSLTGYHQETQYF TGCGCCAGCAGCTTGACAGGGTACCACCAAGAGACCCAGTACTTC
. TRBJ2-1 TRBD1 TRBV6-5 CASGPDRGPSNEQFF TGTGCCAGCGGACCCGACAGGGGGCCTTCCAATGAGCAGTTCTTC
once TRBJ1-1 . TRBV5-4 CASSGTGEAFF TGTGCCAGCAGCGGTACAGGTGAAGCTTTCTTT
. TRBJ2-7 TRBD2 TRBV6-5 CASSSGTALLYEQYF TGTGCCAGCAGTAGCGGGACGGCCCTTCTTTACGAGCAGTACTTC
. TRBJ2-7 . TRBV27 CASSFKVGGQATYEQYF TGTGCCAGCAGTTTTAAGGTCGGAGGGCAGGCAACCTACGAGCAGTACTTC
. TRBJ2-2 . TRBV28 CASSLPRPARPTGELFF TGTGCCAGCAGTTTACCCCGGCCAGCTAGACCCACCGGGGAGCTGTTTTTT
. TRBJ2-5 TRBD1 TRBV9 CASSLTGIETQYF TGTGCCAGCAGCCTGACAGGGATCGAGACCCAGTACTTC
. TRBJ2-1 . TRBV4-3 CASSPRIYNEQFF TGCGCCAGCAGCCCGAGGATTTACAATGAGCAGTTCTTC
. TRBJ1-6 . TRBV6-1 CASSDGRVRDNSPPHF TGTGCCAGCAGTGACGGCAGGGTCAGGGATAATTCACCCCCCCACTTT
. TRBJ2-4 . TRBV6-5 CASSYSLARVKNIQYF TGTGCCAGCAGTTACTCGCTAGCGCGGGTCAAAAACATTCAGTACTTC
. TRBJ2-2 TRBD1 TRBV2 CARQGQGPTGELFF TGTGCCCGACAAGGACAGGGACCTACCGGGGAGCTGTTTTTT
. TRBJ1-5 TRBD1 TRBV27 CASSLGQGGQPQHF TGTGCCAGCAGTTTGGGACAGGGCGGACAGCCCCAGCATTTT
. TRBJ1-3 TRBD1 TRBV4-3 CASSQVQGAGGNTIYF TGCGCCAGCAGCCAAGTTCAGGGGGCGGGAGGAAACACCATATATTTT
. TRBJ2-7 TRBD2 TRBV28 CASRNSGVSYEQYF TGTGCCAGCAGGAATAGCGGGGTCTCCTACGAGCAGTACTTC
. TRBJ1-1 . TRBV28 CASTLGVEAFF TGTGCCAGCACCCTAGGGGTTGAAGCTTTCTTT
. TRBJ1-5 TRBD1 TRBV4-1 CASSQVSRDRGQPQHF TGCGCCAGCAGCCAAGTCAGTCGGGACAGGGGTCAGCCCCAGCATTTT
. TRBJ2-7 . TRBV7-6 CASSAAGMCRQYVYEQYF TGTGCCAGCAGTGCCGCAGGTATGTGTCGACAGTATGTCTACGAGCAGTACTTC
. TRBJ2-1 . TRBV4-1 CASSHLWSGQSYNEQFF TGCGCCAGCAGCCATCTTTGGTCAGGACAGAGCTACAATGAGCAGTTCTTC
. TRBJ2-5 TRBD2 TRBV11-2 CASSSGTSGTHGETQYF TGTGCCAGCAGCTCCGGGACTAGCGGGACCCATGGTGAGACCCAGTACTTC
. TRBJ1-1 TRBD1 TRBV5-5 CASSWGQGGTEAFF TGTGCCAGCAGCTGGGGACAGGGGGGCACTGAAGCTTTCTTT
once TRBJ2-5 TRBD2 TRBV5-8 CASSWTSAKETQYF TGTGCCAGCAGCTGGACTAGCGCTAAAGAGACCCAGTACTTC
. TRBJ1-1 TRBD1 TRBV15 CATSRVAGGTEAFF TGTGCCACCAGCAGAGTGGCAGGGGGCACTGAAGCTTTCTTT
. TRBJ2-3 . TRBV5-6 CASSLATVSTDTQYF TGTGCCAGCAGCTTGGCGACTGTTAGCACAGATACGCAGTATTTT
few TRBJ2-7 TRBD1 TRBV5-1 CASSGQGDEQYF TGCGCCAGCAGCGGGCAGGGGGACGAGCAGTACTTC
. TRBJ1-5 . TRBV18 CASSPPNRVGNQPQHF TGTGCCAGCTCACCACCGAACCGGGTGGGCAATCAGCCCCAGCATTTT
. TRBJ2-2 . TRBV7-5 CARSLAGTSDTGELFF TGTGCCAGAAGCTTAGCCGGGACTAGCGACACCGGGGAGCTGTTTTTT
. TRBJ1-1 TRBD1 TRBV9 CASSALRDRDTEAFF TGTGCCAGCAGCGCCCTTAGGGACAGGGACACTGAAGCTTTCTTT
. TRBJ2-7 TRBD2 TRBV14 CASSHQIPSGRARYEQYF TGTGCCAGCAGCCACCAAATTCCCAGCGGGAGGGCCAGGTACGAGCAGTACTTC
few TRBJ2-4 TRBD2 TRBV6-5 CASSYDTSGRNIQYF TGTGCCAGCAGTTACGATACTAGCGGGAGAAACATTCAGTACTTC
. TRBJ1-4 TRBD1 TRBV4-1 CASSLFPDRVNEKLFF TGCGCCAGCAGCCTTTTCCCGGACAGGGTTAATGAAAAACTGTTTTTT